The 22 T cell receptor beta chains below were found in one sample sequenced in a study of T cells in Graves' hyperthyroidism and ophthalmopathy. RNA transcripts served as the template for amplifying TCR beta CDR3 regions. Carried out on the TCR CDR3, a first-round RT-PCR used the HTBI primer set. TCRdb analysed the multiplex PCR reads with MiXCR anew, one entry per CDR3 protein. The table includes hundreds of thousands of distinct CDR3 sequences, around 14% detected once. The sequencing input was blood. All receptors come from a woman younger than 30 with Graves' hyperthyroidism that later progressed to Graves' ophthalmopathy.

This clonotype was detected a few times. This chain connects TRBV15 to TRBJ2-7; D may be TRBD2 (6 bases). The CDR3 extends over 15 amino acids. Trimming took 1 base from V and 2 from J, leaving 12 bases between them. CDR1 is LNHNV and CDR2 is YYDKDF in the germline V gene (reference sequence). In DNA form, the CDR3 reads TGTGCCACCAGCAGAGTGTCCGGGAGCACCTACGAGCAGTACTTC. This sequence encodes CATSRVSGSTYEQYF.

This clonotype appeared many times. The chain carries TRBV2 and TRBJ2-7, with 9 nucleotides matching TRBD2. Germline assignment: CDR1 SNHLY and CDR2 FYNNEI. The CDR3 runs 14 residues. Unmatched junction bases numbered 7, after V lost 6 bases and J lost 4 bases. CDR3 loop: CASRVSGSHYEQYF. For the CDR3, the DNA is TGTGCCAGCAGAGTTAGCGGGAGTCATTACGAGCAGTACTTC.

This clonotype was found many times. The chain employs TRBV7-2 and TRBJ2-5, with TRBD1 matching over 7 bases. CDR1 and CDR2 (germline): SGHTA, FQGNSA. This CDR3 spans 13 amino acids. The junction had 1 base not matched to a gene; V was cut back by 4 bases and J by 2 bases. DNA of the CDR3: TGTGCCAGCAGCTCGGACAGGCAAGAGACCCAGTACTTC. It codes for CASSSDRQETQYF.

A few counts support this clonotype. J is TRBJ2-7 and V is TRBV19; TRBD1 matches 8 bases. J lost 3 bases, V lost 3 bases, and 4 bases had no gene match. Germline assignment: CDR1 LNHDA and CDR2 SQIVND (reference sequence). There are 14 residues in the CDR3. For the CDR3, the DNA is TGTGCCAGTAGTATGGGGACAGGCTTCTACGAGCAGTACTTC. Its translation is CASSMGTGFYEQYF.

This clonotype was counted many times. This sequence joins TRBV28 and TRBJ1-5; D gene unclear. The CDR3 contains 16 residues. V shed 5 bases and J shed 0 bases, with 14 bases lying between them. Germline V gene sequence: CDR1 MDHEN, CDR2 SYDVKM. The CDR3 loop is CASSPSATGSNQPQHF. The CDR3 DNA follows: TGTGCCAGCAGTCCTTCGGCGACTGGTAGCAATCAGCCCCAGCATTTT.

This chain uses TRBV7-9 with TRBJ2-3; D is ambiguous. This CDR3 has 12 residues. CDR1 and CDR2 (germline): SEHNR, FQNEAQ (reference sequence). Trimming stripped 3 bases from V and 8 bases from J, with 9 bases between. CDR3 DNA sequence: TGTGCCAGCAGCTTTCTGCACGGTACGCAGTATTTT. Translating gives CASSFLHGTQYF. The complete variable domain, with remaining parts taken from reference TRBV7-9 and TRBJ2-3, reads DTGVSQNPRHKITKRGQNVTFRCDPISEHNRLYWYRQTLGQGPEFLTYFQNEAQLEKSRLLSDRFSAERPKGSFSTLEIQRTEQGDSAMYLCASSFLHGTQYFGPGTRLTVL.

This clonotype has more than one count but fewer than ten. The chain joins TRBV7-2 to TRBJ2-5; the match to TRBD1 covers 7 bases. Germline trimming cut 2 bases from V and 4 bases from J; bases unmatched to any gene: 16. The CDR3 runs 18 residues. Germline CDR1 reads SGHTA; CDR2 reads FQGNSA. The CDR3 region has the DNA TGTGCCAGCAGCTTAATGGGGGCAGGGGGTCCTTTTTTAGAGACCCAGTACTTC. It specifies CASSLMGAGGPFLETQYF.

This clonotype has ten or more counts. The genes are TRBV20-1 and TRBJ1-2, with D perhaps matching TRBD1 (5 bases). Germline CDR1 reads DFQATT; CDR2 reads SNEGSKA (reference sequence). With 1 base removed from V and 7 bases from J, the gap between germline ends came to 25 bases. This CDR3 is built from 17 residues. The CDR3 region has the DNA TGCAGTGCTAGAGCTCCCCGGAACCTTGGGGCCTATGCTGGCTACACCTTC. This gives the protein CSARAPRNLGAYAGYTF.

Concerning this clonotype itself: A read error may produce the germline difference seen at one junction end. J is TRBJ2-5 and V is TRBV15; D possibly uses TRBD1 or TRBD2 (6 bases each). This CDR3 is built from 14 residues. CDR1 and CDR2 from the germline V gene are LNHNV and YYDKDF (reference sequence). CDR3 residues: CAASGGGRSETQYF. The CDR3, as DNA: TGTGCCGCCAGCGGAGGGGGGCGTTCGGAGACCCAGTACTTC.

In the case of this clonotype: A read error may be the cause here, since a much bigger clone is one base away. The chain joins TRBV27 to TRBJ2-7; no reliable D call. Germline V lookup: CDR1 MNHEY, CDR2 SMNVEV (reference sequence). The CDR3 totals 12 residues. Trimming shortened V by 4 bases and J by 4 bases, and 8 bases separated the two germline ends. The CDR3 here is CASSSHGYEQYF. The CDR3 nucleotides are TGTGCCAGCAGTTCGCACGGTTACGAGCAGTACTTC.

V gene TRBV27 combines with J gene TRBJ2-3; D perhaps matches TRBD1 (6 bases). V lost 9 bases and J lost 3, with 22 bases in between. CDR3 size: 16 residues. Germline V gives CDR1 MNHEY, CDR2 SMNVEV (reference sequence). In DNA form, the CDR3 reads TGTGCCAGTCGAACAGGGATTCCCCTCGTAACAGATACGCAGTATTTT. It specifies CASRTGIPLVTDTQYF.

This clonotype was counted at least ten times. This chain connects TRBV20-1 to TRBJ2-5; D uncertain. This CDR3 region has 10 residues. The germline V and J ends were trimmed by 5 bases and 7 bases, with 8 bases remaining between them. From germline, CDR1 is DFQATT and CDR2 SNEGSKA (reference sequence). The CDR3 nucleotides are TGCAGTGCTGGGTTCTCGACCCAGTACTTC. It translates to CSAGFSTQYF.

This clonotype has more than one count but fewer than ten. DNA for the CDR3: TGTGCCAGTGGGATTTCACCCCTCCACTTT. It specifies CASGISPLHF. The chain recombines TRBV19 with TRBJ1-6; D is unresolved. Deletions cut 8 bases from V and 9 bases from J, with 5 bases between. CDR1 LNHDA and CDR2 SQIVND come from the germline V gene (reference sequence). This CDR3 region has 10 residues. The whole variable domain, remainder taken from reference TRBV19 and TRBJ1-6, is DGGITQSPKYLFRKEGQNVTLSCEQNLNHDAMYWYRQDPGQGLRLIYYSQIVNDFQKGDIAEGYSVSREKKESFPLTVTSAQKNPTAFYLCASGISPLHFGNGTRLTVT.

The rearrangement links TRBV4-3 to TRBJ2-1, with unresolved D. The CDR3 extends over 13 amino acids. Germline lookup yields CDR1 LGHNA and CDR2 YSLEER. V was shortened by 0 bases and J by 8 bases, with 8 bases between the two germline ends. CDR3 DNA sequence: TGCGCCAGCAGCCAAGATAGTGGGGATGAGCAGTTCTTC. This translates into CASSQDSGDEQFF.

This clonotype was seen repeatedly, ten times or more. The chain carries TRBV6-1 and TRBJ2-1; the D is unclear. Germline loops: CDR1 MNHNS, CDR2 SASEGT. The CDR3 is 12 amino acids. Trimming pared 4 bases from V and 7 bases from J, leaving 8 bases between. CDR3 coding DNA: TGTGCCAGCAGTGGGCTGGGGAATGAGCAGTTCTTC. Encoded protein: CASSGLGNEQFF.

This clonotype was recorded a few times. The rearrangement uses TRBV27 and TRBJ2-5, with 7 bases that match TRBD2. CDR1 MNHEY and CDR2 SMNVEV come from the germline V gene (reference sequence). This CDR3 comprises 14 residues. J lost 1 base, V lost 6 bases, and 5 bases had no gene match. CDR3 sequence: CASSTRGVQETQYF. The CDR3 bases are TGTGCCAGCAGCACCCGGGGGGTCCAAGAGACCCAGTACTTC.

Worth noting for this clonotype: A read error may be the cause here, since a much bigger clone is one base away. The genes are TRBV7-9 and TRBJ2-3, with 8 bases that match TRBD2. Germline trimming cut 2 bases from V and 1 base from J; bases unmatched to any gene: 5. The germline V gene encodes CDR1 SEHNR and CDR2 FQNEAQ (reference sequence). The CDR3 is made up of 16 amino acids. DNA for the CDR3: TGTGCCAGCAGCTTAATCACGGGAGGGCGCACAGATACGCAGTATTTT. Translating gives CASSLITGGRTDTQYF.

This clonotype was seen at least ten times. The chain carries TRBV27 and TRBJ1-2; 7 positions agree with TRBD1. Per germline, CDR1 MNHEY and CDR2 SMNVEV (reference sequence). This CDR3 spans 13 amino acids. The V gene end was trimmed by 6 bases and the J gene end by 8 bases; junction bases not matched to a gene: 9. The CDR3 reads CASSYGQGEGYTF. The CDR3 nucleotides read TGTGCCAGCAGCTATGGGCAGGGGGAAGGCTACACCTTC.

The chain uses TRBV29-1 and TRBJ2-5, with 8 bases fitting TRBD1. Germline CDR1 and CDR2: SQVTM and ANQGSEA. The CDR3 totals 16 residues. V lost 3 bases, J lost 2 bases, and 11 bases stayed unmatched. CDR3 sequence (DNA): TGCAGCGTTGATTGGCCAGGGGGCCAAACTCAAGAGACCCAGTACTTC. Its protein is CSVDWPGGQTQETQYF.

This clonotype appeared many times. The chain links TRBV5-1 to TRBJ2-7; tentative D call: TRBD2 (7 bases). Germline V lookup: CDR1 SGHRS, CDR2 YFSETQ. The CDR3 loop spans 16 amino acids. The V end lost 0 bases, the J end lost 2 bases, and 15 bases lay between the germline ends. The CDR3 DNA is TGCGCCAGCAGCTTGGCGGGGGGCGCAACCCCCTACGAGCAGTACTTC. It codes for CASSLAGGATPYEQYF.

This clonotype came up a few times. The chain has TRBV20-1 and TRBJ1-5; D is unresolved. Between the trimmed V and J ends, which lost 2 bases and 4 bases, there was a span of 12 bases. This CDR3 has 14 residues. Germline loops: CDR1 DFQATT, CDR2 SNEGSKA (reference sequence). Written as DNA, the CDR3 is TGCAGTGCTAGACTTAGGGCTGGGAATCAGCCCCAGCATTTT. It yields the protein CSARLRAGNQPQHF.

This clonotype has ten or more counts. The CDR3 bases are TGCAGTGTCAACCCCTTTGAGGAGGGCACTGAAGCTTTCTTT. Translation gives CSVNPFEEGTEAFF. The chain uses TRBV20-1 and TRBJ1-1; the D is unclear. The ends were cut back, 7 bases at V and 4 bases at J, with 19 bases in the middle. The CDR3 is 14 residues long. Germline V gene sequence: CDR1 DFQATT, CDR2 SNEGSKA (reference sequence).